A single sample is the source of the 9 T cell receptor beta chains below, sequenced in a study of OX40 agonist ivuxolimab in advanced cancers. Sequenced by immunoSEQ multiplex PCR; TCRdb stores in-frame clones only, minus some. The table lists approximately 91,000 clones, approximately 87% of them singletons. The sample consisted of CD4+ or CD8+ T cells sorted from blood, taken in a trial of the OX40 agonist ivuxolimab. These receptors were taken from an adult with an advanced solid tumor such as melanoma, head and neck, liver or kidney cancer.

Of note for this clone: Within the sample, other DNA sequences also encode this same CDR3. The V and J genes are TRBV27 and TRBJ1-2; perhaps TRBD1 as D (5 bases). CDR1 is MNHEY and CDR2 is SMNVEV in the germline V gene (reference sequence). CDR3 length: 13 residues. Trimming removed 6 bases from V and 0 bases from J, with 8 bases in between. CDR3 DNA: TGTGCCAGCAGGCGGGACGCTAACTATGGCTACACCTTC. This gives the protein CASRRDANYGYTF.

The J gene is TRBJ2-5, the V gene TRBV5-1; 9 positions match TRBD2. V dropped 5 bases and J dropped 3; count of bases not matched to a gene: 8. The CDR3 runs to 15 residues. Germline V lookup: CDR1 SGHRS, CDR2 YFSETQ. The CDR3 DNA follows: TGCGCCAGCAGTGTTGGGCTAGCGGGAAAAGAGACCCAGTACTTC. Residues: CASSVGLAGKETQYF. The entire variable domain, with the rest obtained from reference TRBV5-1 and TRBJ2-5, is as follows: KAGVTQTPRYLIKTRGQQVTLSCSPISGHRSVSWYQQTPGQGLQFLFEYFSETQRNKGNFPGRFSGRQFSNSRSEMNVSTLELGDSALYLCASSVGLAGKETQYFGPGTRLLVL.

V gene TRBV5-1 combines with J gene TRBJ2-1, with 10 bases that match TRBD1. CDR3 length: 15 residues. Germline trimming cut 9 bases from V and 9 bases from J; bases unmatched to any gene: 15. Germline V gene lookup returns CDR1 SGHRS and CDR2 YFSETQ. DNA of the CDR3: TGCGCCACCAAACCTGGGGACAGGGGACTTTTTGAGCAGTTCTTC. It is translated as CATKPGDRGLFEQFF.

This clone was counted a few times. The chain carries TRBV27 and TRBJ2-7; TRBD1 matches at 8 bases. This CDR3 has 15 amino acids. Germline V gene lookup returns CDR1 MNHEY and CDR2 SMNVEV (reference sequence). V shed 5 bases, J shed 5 bases, and the junction held 11 bases outside the gene matches. CDR3 amino acids: CASSPRTGYFHEQYF. DNA of the CDR3: TGTGCCAGCAGTCCGCGGACAGGGTACTTCCACGAGCAGTACTTC.

This clone appeared a single time. The chain carries TRBV11-3 and TRBJ2-7; a possible D gene is TRBD2 (6 bases). Germline loops: CDR1 SGHNT, CDR2 YENEEA. This CDR3 spans 14 amino acids. The V and J ends lost 1 base and 6 bases respectively, with 13 bases between them. CDR3 region: CASSLVPAGSEQYF. The DNA of the CDR3 is TGTGCCAGCAGCTTAGTTCCCGCCGGGAGCGAGCAGTACTTC.

The chain is built from TRBV21-1 and TRBJ2-7; TRBD2 was called by the table and not checked on the DNA. TRBV21-1 is flagged as a pseudogene. The CDR3 has 16 amino acids. The CDR3 sequence is CASCLAGGPGQDEQYV. The CDR3 nucleotides read TGTGCCAGCTGTTTAGCGGGAGGGCCTGGTCAGGACGAGCAGTACGTC.

This rearrangement joins TRBV19 to TRBJ2-5; possible D gene TRBD1, 5 bases. Germline V gives CDR1 LNHDA, CDR2 SQIVND (reference sequence). V gave up 4 bases and J gave up 2 bases, with 5 bases separating them. The CDR3 runs to 12 residues. The CDR3 region is CASSTGQETQYF. For the CDR3, the DNA is TGTGCCAGTAGTACAGGGCAAGAGACCCAGTACTTC.

DNA for the CDR3: TGTGCCAGCAGCCTAGGGGGGACTGGAAACACCATATATTTT. This encodes CASSLGGTGNTIYF. The V call is TRBV6-1, the J call TRBJ1-3; D is possibly TRBD1 (6 bases). The V end was cut by 6 bases, the J end by 2 bases, with 11 bases between. Per the germline V gene, CDR1 is MNHNS and CDR2 is SASEGT. The CDR3 consists of 14 residues.

This clone was counted once. The chain recombines TRBV18 with TRBJ1-1; D may be TRBD1 (5 bases). Trimming pared 1 base from V and 1 base from J, leaving 10 bases between. The V gene's germline CDR1 is KGHSH and CDR2 LQKENI. This CDR3 has 15 amino acids. CDR3: CASSPRGLWNTEAFF. The CDR3 DNA reads TGTGCCAGCTCACCACGGGGGTTGTGGAACACTGAAGCTTTCTTT.